These 14 T cell receptor beta chains originate from one sample sequenced in a study. The TRBV12-4/TRBJ1-2 clonotypes were amplified using barcode primers with ligated adaptors. TCRdb independently ran MiXCR on the multiplex PCR reads; one entry per CDR3 protein. In the table there are several hundred distinct CDR3 sequences, 0.65% to 0.95% of which are singletons. Sequencing was carried out using naive CD4+ T cells sorted from blood. Stated subset: naive CD4+ T cells, CD4+CD45RA+CD25-. The origin of the receptors is a female donor with breast cancer.

This clonotype is categorized as large. V usage is TRBV12-3 or TRBV12-4 and J usage is TRBJ1-2; 9 nucleotides agree with TRBD1. The CDR3 runs 15 residues. The J segment lost 5 bases and the V segment lost 6 bases, leaving 10 bases of the junction unmatched. The CDR3 sequence: CASSSRDRVGYGYTF. The CDR3 DNA reads TGTGCCAGCAGCTCCCGGGACAGGGTAGGGTATGGCTACACCTTC.

This clonotype is categorized as large. The chain has TRBV12-3 or TRBV12-4 and TRBJ1-2, with D unclear. The CDR3 has 15 amino acids. Trimming shortened V by 4 bases and J by 4 bases, and 16 bases separated the two germline ends. The CDR3 DNA follows: TGTGCCAGCAGTTCGACGGATACCGGACTCTATGGCTACACCTTC. Amino acid sequence: CASSSTDTGLYGYTF.

This clonotype qualifies as medium-sized. The V gene is TRBV12-3 or TRBV12-4, the J gene TRBJ1-2; tentative D call: TRBD1 (5 bases). The CDR3 runs to 14 residues. V lost 5 bases and J lost 1, with 11 bases in between. The CDR3 nucleotides are TGTGCCAGCAGTAACACAGGCAGTAACTATGGCTACACCTTC. Amino acids: CASSNTGSNYGYTF.

Within the sample, this clonotype is medium-sized. The gene calls are TRBV12-3 or TRBV12-4 and TRBJ1-2; D remains unclear. The V and J ends lost 6 bases and 7 bases respectively, with 9 bases between them. The CDR3 spans 11 residues. CDR3 in amino acids: CASRHPGGYTF. CDR3 in DNA: TGTGCCAGCAGACACCCTGGTGGCTACACCTTC.

V and J are TRBV12-3 or TRBV12-4 and TRBJ1-2, with TRBD1 identical over 7 bases. The CDR3 sequence is 12 residues long. With V trimmed by 6 bases and J by 11 bases, 9 bases remained unmatched. This CDR3 is CASRQGRVAYTF. The CDR3 bases are TGTGCCAGCAGACAGGGGCGGGTGGCGTACACCTTC.

This clonotype is labeled medium-sized. The rearrangement joins TRBV12-3 or TRBV12-4 to TRBJ1-2; 7 positions agree with TRBD1. The ends lost 1 base at V and 8 bases at J; junction bases unmatched: 10. The CDR3 is made up of 15 amino acids. CDR3 bases: TGTGCCAGCAGTTTAGACCTGGGACAGTTCGGAGGCTACACCTTC. It yields the protein CASSLDLGQFGGYTF.

Within the sample, this clonotype is medium-sized. The chain has TRBV12-3 or TRBV12-4 and TRBJ1-2, with 7 bases matching TRBD1. The CDR3 spans 13 residues. V shed 4 bases, J shed 4 bases, and the junction held 3 bases outside the gene matches. The CDR3 region is CASSYRGPYGYTF. CDR3 DNA: TGTGCCAGCAGTTACAGGGGCCCCTATGGCTACACCTTC.

By its share, this clonotype is large (0.1 to 1%). CDR3 sequence (DNA): TGTGCCAGCAGTTTAATCCCGAACAGGCTTAACTATGGCTACACCTTC. This encodes CASSLIPNRLNYGYTF. This sequence joins TRBV12-3 or TRBV12-4 and TRBJ1-2, with D maybe TRBD1 (5 bases). The CDR3 consists of 16 residues. Trimming removed 2 bases from V and 1 base from J, with 14 bases in between.

This clonotype is deemed medium-sized. The rearrangement links TRBV12-3 or TRBV12-4 to TRBJ1-2; the match to TRBD1 covers 8 bases. V was pared by 3 bases and J by 7 bases, with 7 bases of the junction left unmatched. CDR3 length: 14 residues. The CDR3 sequence is CASSFLDRAAGYTF. CDR3 coding DNA: TGTGCCAGCAGTTTCCTGGACAGGGCCGCTGGCTACACCTTC.

This clonotype is classed as large. The rearrangement joins TRBV12-3 or TRBV12-4 to TRBJ1-2; no reliable D call. Trimming shortened V by 7 bases and J by 0 bases, and 9 bases separated the two germline ends. The CDR3 has 13 residues. The CDR3 region has the DNA TGTGCCAGCAAGGGATCCGCTAACTATGGCTACACCTTC. This encodes CASKGSANYGYTF.

In its sample, this clonotype ranks as large. The CDR3 protein is CASSSTGLGYTF. The CDR3 region has the DNA TGTGCCAGCAGTTCCACAGGGCTTGGCTACACCTTC. V and J are TRBV12-3 or TRBV12-4 and TRBJ1-2, with D possibly being TRBD1 (6 bases). This CDR3 comprises 12 residues. V shed 4 bases and J shed 7 bases, with 10 bases lying between them.

In this sample, this clonotype is large. CDR3: CASSLQLTNYGYTF. The CDR3, as DNA: TGTGCCAGCAGTTTACAGCTCACTAACTATGGCTACACCTTC. The rearrangement uses TRBV12-3 or TRBV12-4 and TRBJ1-2; D remains ambiguous. Trimming shortened V by 2 bases and J by 0 bases, and 7 bases separated the two germline ends. This CDR3 spans 14 amino acids.

This clonotype is classed as medium-sized. The chain uses TRBV12-3 or TRBV12-4 and TRBJ1-2; a weak D match, TRBD1 (6 bases). The length of the CDR3 is 13 residues. With 5 bases removed from V and 3 bases from J, the gap between germline ends came to 10 bases. Here the CDR3 reads CASSAQGHYGYTF. CDR3 coding DNA: TGTGCCAGCAGTGCACAGGGCCACTATGGCTACACCTTC.

By its share, this clonotype is large. The chain couples TRBV12-3 or TRBV12-4 to TRBJ1-2; D is uncertain. This CDR3 has 12 amino acids. With 3 bases removed from V and 7 bases from J, the gap between germline ends came to 9 bases. CDR3 amino acids: CASSFQWGGYTF. Here the CDR3 DNA reads TGTGCCAGCAGTTTCCAGTGGGGTGGCTACACCTTC.